This T cell receptor beta chain was documented in a study of Ad26.COV2.S vaccination and SARS-CoV-2 variants. Study-level background: The study gave Ad26.COV2.S intramuscularly, once or twice 56 days apart. Study-wide findings and caveats: After vaccination, reports described spike-specific CD8+ and CD4+ T cell responses as showing substantial breadth. Breadth and depth estimates from TCRs may understate total T cell responses.

To note about this clone: The antigen is undetermined.

Using immunoSEQ multiplex PCR, the repertoire was profiled, and TCRdb retains in-frame clones only, with some absent. The table includes about 680,000 clones, about 90% detected once. Treatment noted: over 15 received Ad26.COV2.S at low or high dose, single or two shots; roughly 5 received placebo; per-sample allocation not given. Collection of samples fell on day 63 after the first vaccine or placebo injection. The TCR comes from a person between 18 and 65 years old who received the Ad26.COV2.S COVID-19 vaccine or a placebo. The specimen comprised peripheral blood, sampled in a trial of Ad26.COV2.S vaccine versus placebo.

The CDR3, as DNA: TGTGCCAGCAGCGCTCTTATTCAGGGGTATGGCTACACCTTC. Amino acid sequence: CASSALIQGYGYTF. The chain uses TRBV14 and TRBJ1-2; a possible D gene is TRBD1 (6 bases). The germline V and J ends were trimmed by 5 bases and 5 bases, with 15 bases remaining between them. This CDR3 region has 14 residues. Germline CDR1 reads SGHDN; CDR2 reads FVKESK.